These 29 T cell receptor beta chains originate from one sample sequenced in a study of identical twins. Each CDR3 protein gets one entry after TCRdb re-called the 5' RACE reads with MiXCR. The sample holds about 190,000 distinct CDR3 sequences, 15% to 20% seen once. In addition, the sample was reused for a study of T cells expressing NK-cell markers.

Sequenced: CD8+ T cells sorted from blood. The receptors were gathered from a woman under 30 in good health.

This sequence joins TRBV29-1 and TRBJ2-7; D is uncertain. V was pared by 6 bases and J by 0 bases, with 12 bases between. Germline CDR1 and CDR2: SQVTM and ANQGSEA. This CDR3 has 13 amino acids. The CDR3 sequence is CSVGDRSSYEQYF. Written as DNA, the CDR3 is TGCAGCGTGGGTGACCGGAGCTCCTACGAGCAGTACTTC.

This clonotype was seen a handful of times. The gene calls are TRBV3-1 and TRBJ2-4; 8 nucleotides agree with TRBD2. The V gene's germline CDR1 is LGHDT and CDR2 YNNKEL (reference sequence). J lost 3 bases, V lost 2 bases, and 12 bases had no gene match. This CDR3 is 18 amino acids long. The CDR3 reads CASSQSLAARWDKNIQYF. The CDR3 DNA sequence: TGTGCCAGCAGCCAATCACTAGCGGCCCGGTGGGACAAAAACATTCAGTACTTC.

This clonotype showed up just a few times. The chain couples TRBV4-1 to TRBJ2-1; 8 nucleotides agree with TRBD2. The CDR3 spans 16 residues. CDR1 and CDR2 (germline): MGHRA, YSYEKL. V dropped 4 bases and J dropped 6; count of bases not matched to a gene: 11. CDR3 protein: CASSPQGTGGANEQFF. CDR3 DNA sequence: TGCGCCAGCAGCCCGCAAGGGACGGGGGGGGCCAATGAGCAGTTCTTC.

The chain joins TRBV29-1 to TRBJ2-5; 9 bases agree with TRBD1. This CDR3 is 15 amino acids long. The trim removed 0 bases at V and 6 bases at J, leaving 8 bases unmatched. Germline V gives CDR1 SQVTM, CDR2 ANQGSEA. The CDR3: CSVEDIGTGHQTQYF. In DNA form, the CDR3 reads TGCAGCGTTGAAGATATAGGGACAGGGCATCAGACCCAGTACTTC.

The V and J genes are TRBV14 and TRBJ1-4, with 8 bases that match TRBD1. J lost 5 bases, V lost 4 bases, and 12 bases had no gene match. This CDR3 has 17 amino acids. Per the germline V gene, CDR1 is SGHDN and CDR2 is FVKESK. The CDR3 region is CASSRLIGTGLNEKLFF. As DNA, the CDR3 is TGTGCCAGCAGCCGGTTAATAGGGACAGGCTTAAATGAAAAACTGTTTTTT.

The chain joins TRBV27 to TRBJ2-1; D is possibly TRBD2 (6 bases). The CDR3 totals 13 residues. CDR1 MNHEY and CDR2 SMNVEV come from the germline V gene (reference sequence). Trimming removed 3 bases from V and 5 bases from J, with 8 bases in between. The CDR3, as DNA: TGTGCCAGCAGTTTTTCGGGGGACAATGAGCAGTTCTTC. Amino acids: CASSFSGDNEQFF.

The chain carries TRBV6-1 and TRBJ2-7, with D hard to call. The CDR3 has 14 residues. From germline, CDR1 is MNHNS and CDR2 SASEGT. Trimming removed 8 bases from V and 2 bases from J, with 16 bases in between. The CDR3 spells CASPSPQYPYEQYF. CDR3 DNA sequence: TGTGCCAGCCCGTCTCCACAATACCCCTACGAGCAGTACTTC.

This clonotype was seen a few times. V and J are TRBV11-2 and TRBJ2-1, with TRBD2 as a possible D gene (5 bases). This CDR3 spans 13 amino acids. The germline V gene encodes CDR1 SGHAT and CDR2 FQNNGV. V was shortened by 0 bases and J by 7 bases, with 7 bases between the two germline ends. The CDR3 protein is CASSLDPGNEQFF. The CDR3 nucleotides are TGTGCCAGCAGCTTAGATCCGGGGAATGAGCAGTTCTTC.

The rearrangement uses TRBV13 and TRBJ2-7; D gene uncertain. Germline V gene data show CDR1 as PRHDT and CDR2 as FYEKMQ (reference sequence). The CDR3 is made up of 15 amino acids. Trimming removed 1 base at V and 2 bases at J, with 12 bases between. The CDR3 DNA sequence: TGTGCCAGCAGCTTAGCTGTGGGCGGAACCTACGAGCAGTACTTC. Protein sequence: CASSLAVGGTYEQYF.

In nucleotides, the CDR3 is TGCAGCGTTCTGTCCCCAGGGGTCCATGAGCAGTTCTTC. It is translated as CSVLSPGVHEQFF. This rearrangement joins TRBV29-1 to TRBJ2-1, with D maybe TRBD1 (6 bases). The germline V gene encodes CDR1 SQVTM and CDR2 ANQGSEA. The germline V and J ends were trimmed by 5 bases and 8 bases, with 16 bases remaining between them. This CDR3 is 13 amino acids long.

This clonotype was observed a few times. CDR3 DNA: TGTGCCAGCAGCTCCGGGGTTTCGGGTGAAGCTTTCTTT. Translating it yields CASSSGVSGEAFF. This chain connects TRBV7-9 to TRBJ1-1; D is uncertain. The germline gives CDR1 SEHNR, CDR2 FQNEAQ (reference sequence). V was cut by 4 bases and J by 7 bases, with 13 bases left in between. CDR3 size: 13 residues.

The rearrangement uses TRBV9 and TRBJ2-1; TRBD2 is a possible D gene (5 bases). CDR3 length equals 16 residues. V was clipped by 0 bases and J by 10 bases, with 20 bases between them. Germline V lookup: CDR1 SGDLS, CDR2 YYNGEE. CDR3 DNA: TGTGCCAGCAGCGTAGCTGGGAAGGAGGCTCTAAGGGAGCAGTTCTTC. This translates into CASSVAGKEALREQFF.

There are many counts of this clonotype. The J gene is TRBJ2-7, the V gene TRBV5-1, with 8 bases identical to TRBD2. Germline V gene sequence: CDR1 SGHRS, CDR2 YFSETQ. This CDR3 comprises 15 residues. The V segment lost 1 base and the J segment 3 bases; nucleotides outside the gene matches: 6. CDR3 DNA: TGCGCCAGCAGCTTGACCAGCGGGAGTATCTACGAGCAGTACTTC. Its protein product is CASSLTSGSIYEQYF.

The chain is built from TRBV7-8 and TRBJ2-1; 10 positions agree with TRBD2. The CDR3 contains 16 residues. Germline V gene lookup returns CDR1 SGHVS and CDR2 FQNEAQ. With 5 bases clipped from V and 5 bases from J, the junction kept 9 bases outside the gene matches. The CDR3 bases are TGTGCCAGCAGCCCTCCCAGCGGGAGGGGCAACAATGAGCAGTTCTTC. Translated, it gives CASSPPSGRGNNEQFF.

This clonotype has a single count. The chain uses TRBV12-3 or TRBV12-4 and TRBJ2-2, with D tentatively TRBD1 (5 bases). The germline V and J ends were trimmed by 6 bases and 2 bases, with 13 bases remaining between them. There are 15 residues in the CDR3. The CDR3 nucleotides read TGTGCCAGCAGCAACAGGTTGTATAACACCGGGGAGCTGTTTTTT. It specifies CASSNRLYNTGELFF.

The rearrangement uses TRBV2 and TRBJ2-7, with D perhaps TRBD1 (6 bases). This CDR3 comprises 17 residues. Germline loops: CDR1 SNHLY, CDR2 FYNNEI. V lost 4 bases and J lost 0, with 19 bases in between. DNA for the CDR3: TGTGCCAGCAGTGGGAAGGACAGAGGTTTTAGCTCCTACGAGCAGTACTTC. As protein: CASSGKDRGFSSYEQYF.

V is TRBV27 and J is TRBJ2-1; TRBD1 agrees at 7 bases. V lost 5 bases, J lost 4 bases, and 8 bases stayed unmatched. Germline CDR1 is MNHEY and CDR2 is SMNVEV (reference sequence). This CDR3 region has 15 residues. This chain's CDR3 is CASSLGTAKYNEQFF. The CDR3 region has the DNA TGTGCCAGCAGTCTGGGGACAGCTAAATACAATGAGCAGTTCTTC.

The chain combines TRBV19 with TRBJ2-1; 7 nucleotides line up with TRBD2. V shed 6 bases and J 3 bases; nucleotides not matched to a gene: 2. Germline V CDR1 and CDR2: LNHDA, SQIVND (reference sequence). The CDR3 extends over 13 amino acids. The CDR3 DNA sequence: TGTGCCAGTAGCGGGGGGATCTACAATGAGCAGTTCTTC. This gives the protein CASSGGIYNEQFF. The variable domain in full, with the rest retrieved from reference TRBV19 and TRBJ2-1, is DGGITQSPKYLFRKEGQNVTLSCEQNLNHDAMYWYRQDPGQGLRLIYYSQIVNDFQKGDIAEGYSVSREKKESFPLTVTSAQKNPTAFYLCASSGGIYNEQFFGPGTRLTVL.

The chain combines TRBV7-9 with TRBJ2-7; D unclear. The CDR3 extends over 12 amino acids. V lost 5 bases and J lost 3, with 8 bases in between. Germline V CDR1 and CDR2: SEHNR, FQNEAQ (reference sequence). Written as DNA, the CDR3 is TGTGCCAGCAGCCCTACTGACTACGAGCAGTACTTC. It specifies CASSPTDYEQYF.

This clonotype was picked up a small number of times. V gene TRBV28 combines with J gene TRBJ2-7; 11 bases map to TRBD1. Unmatched junction bases numbered 10, after V lost 11 bases and J lost 4 bases. The CDR3 is 14 residues long. Germline V gives CDR1 MDHEN, CDR2 SYDVKM. CDR3 sequence (DNA): TGTGCCGGATCAGGACGGGACAGGGGGTACGAGCAGTACTTC. This translates into CAGSGRDRGYEQYF.

The rearrangement joins TRBV15 to TRBJ2-5; 8 positions match TRBD2. The CDR3 contains 15 residues. V trimming: 0 bases; J trimming: 2 bases; junction bases outside the gene matches: 2. Germline V lookup: CDR1 LNHNV, CDR2 YYDKDF (reference sequence). The CDR3 DNA sequence: TGTGCCACCAGCAGAGAGGCGGGGGGTCAAGAGACCCAGTACTTC. Protein: CATSREAGGQETQYF. Filled out from reference TRBV15 and TRBJ2-5, the complete variable domain reads DAMVIQNPRYQVTQFGKPVTLSCSQTLNHNVMYWYQQKSSQAPKLLFHYYDKDFNNEADTPDNFQSRRPNTSFCFLDIRSPGLGDTAMYLCATSREAGGQETQYFGPGTRLLVL.

There are many counts of this clonotype. The chain has TRBV7-9 and TRBJ1-1; weak D call: TRBD1 (5 bases). V lost 3 bases and J lost 1, with 9 bases in between. The CDR3 covers 14 residues. CDR1 is SEHNR, CDR2 FQNEAQ, per germline (reference sequence). DNA of the CDR3: TGTGCCAGCAGCTTGGCAGGGACGAACACTGAAGCTTTCTTT. Translated: CASSLAGTNTEAFF.

The chain couples TRBV27 to TRBJ2-1; D uncertain. Trimming removed 0 bases at V and 7 bases at J, with 7 bases between. The germline gives CDR1 MNHEY, CDR2 SMNVEV (reference sequence). The CDR3 contains 13 residues. The CDR3 DNA reads as TGTGCCAGCAGTTTATCGAAGATAAATGAGCAGTTCTTC. It is translated as CASSLSKINEQFF.

This chain connects TRBV2 to TRBJ2-3; D not resolved. Germline values: CDR1 SNHLY, CDR2 FYNNEI. Trimming removed 6 bases from V and 0 bases from J, with 16 bases in between. The CDR3 runs 16 residues. DNA of the CDR3: TGTGCCAGCAGGGCCCCGAAGGGTGGGAGCACAGATACGCAGTATTTT. It specifies CASRAPKGGSTDTQYF.

This clonotype was found a few times. The V gene is TRBV5-5, the J gene TRBJ2-7; D call uncertain. The V gene's germline CDR1 is SGHKS and CDR2 YYEKEE (reference sequence). The V end lost 0 bases, the J end lost 4 bases, and 14 bases lay between the germline ends. This CDR3 is built from 15 residues. CDR3 nucleotide sequence: TGTGCCAGCAGCTTGGAGCTGATCACTCGGTACGAGCAGTACTTC. Protein sequence: CASSLELITRYEQYF.

This clonotype was found a few times. V and J are TRBV10-1 and TRBJ2-2; 10 nucleotides agree with TRBD2. The V segment lost 5 bases and the J segment 7 bases; nucleotides outside the gene matches: 7. The germline CDR1 and CDR2 sequences are WNHNN and SYGVQD (reference sequence). This CDR3 comprises 15 residues. The CDR3 region is CASSNSGRNFGELFF. CDR3 nucleotides: TGCGCCAGCAGTAATAGCGGGAGGAATTTCGGGGAGCTGTTTTTT.

Only a few counts were recorded for this clonotype. The chain has TRBV15 and TRBJ2-1; D perhaps matches TRBD2 (6 bases). This CDR3 is built from 15 residues. Looked up from germline, CDR1 is LNHNV and CDR2 is YYDKDF (reference sequence). V shed 0 bases and J shed 6 bases, with 12 bases lying between them. The CDR3 is CATSREGLEGNEQFF. The CDR3, as DNA: TGTGCCACCAGCAGAGAAGGTCTGGAGGGCAATGAGCAGTTCTTC. The full variable domain, rest sourced from reference TRBV15 and TRBJ2-1, is DAMVIQNPRYQVTQFGKPVTLSCSQTLNHNVMYWYQQKSSQAPKLLFHYYDKDFNNEADTPDNFQSRRPNTSFCFLDIRSPGLGDTAMYLCATSREGLEGNEQFFGPGTRLTVL.

This sequence joins TRBV27 and TRBJ1-2, with 10 bases lining up with TRBD1. J lost 9 bases, V lost 6 bases, and 10 bases had no gene match. The CDR3 runs 14 residues. The germline gives CDR1 MNHEY, CDR2 SMNVEV (reference sequence). In DNA form, the CDR3 reads TGTGCCAGCAGCCCCGGGACAGGGGTTATGAGCTACACCTTC. It codes for CASSPGTGVMSYTF.

This clonotype was observed a few times. The chain has TRBV7-9 and TRBJ2-5; 7 bases line up with TRBD2. Germline V gene data show CDR1 as SEHNR and CDR2 as FQNEAQ (reference sequence). V lost 4 bases and J lost 4; bases outside the gene matches: 6. This CDR3 region has 14 residues. The CDR3 DNA reads as TGTGCCAGCAGCTCCGGGGGGACCGGAGAGACCCAGTACTTC. Protein sequence: CASSSGGTGETQYF.